What follows are 7 T cell receptor beta chains derived from one specimen sequenced in a study of blood T cells in healthy people across ages. The use of a sample-barcoded 5' primer and a J-beta primer mix characterized a second PCR of roughly 6 to 11 cycles. TCRdb analysed the 5' RACE reads with MiXCR anew, one entry per CDR3 protein. This table has approximately 1,100,000 distinct CDR3 sequences, over 35% appearing once. The sequenced sample was blood. These receptors all stem from a woman aged 55-69 years in good health.

The chain couples TRBV15 to TRBJ2-7; 12 bases are shared with TRBD2. The CDR3 has 15 residues. Trimming cost V 0 bases and J 3 bases; bases outside gene matches: 0. CDR1 LNHNV and CDR2 YYDKDF come from the germline V gene (reference sequence). CDR3: CATSREGLAGYEQYF. CDR3 bases: TGTGCCACCAGCAGAGAGGGACTAGCGGGCTACGAGCAGTACTTC.

For this clonotype: This may stem from a read error, because a much larger clone lies one nucleotide away. This chain connects TRBV14 to TRBJ2-3; D possibly corresponds to TRBD1 (5 bases). Trimming took off 7 bases at V and 6 bases at J, with 17 bases between the two ends. The germline CDR1 and CDR2 sequences are SGHDN and FVKESK. The CDR3 length is 14 residues. The DNA for the CDR3 is TGTGCCAGCAACCTTGGGGCCCACTCTGATACGCAGTATTTT. Amino acid sequence: CASNLGAHSDTQYF.

This rearrangement joins TRBV12-3 or TRBV12-4 to TRBJ2-5; 7 bases are shared with TRBD1. V dropped 3 bases and J dropped 0; count of bases not matched to a gene: 10. The CDR3 sequence is 17 residues long. The CDR3 loop is CASSLLAAGTDQETQYF. The CDR3 DNA reads TGTGCCAGCAGTTTGTTAGCCGCCGGGACAGACCAAGAGACCCAGTACTTC.

This sequence joins TRBV3-1 and TRBJ1-5, with 7 positions matching TRBD1. From germline, CDR1 is LGHDT and CDR2 YNNKEL (reference sequence). V trimming: 0 bases; J trimming: 7 bases; junction bases outside the gene matches: 3. The CDR3 loop spans 14 amino acids. Here the CDR3 DNA reads TGTGCCAGCAGCCAAGATACGACAGGGCAGCCCCAGCATTTT. Translation: CASSQDTTGQPQHF. The complete variable domain, with remaining parts taken from reference TRBV3-1 and TRBJ1-5, reads DTAVSQTPKYLVTQMGNDKSIKCEQNLGHDTMYWYKQDSKKFLKIMFSYNNKELIINETVPNRFSPKSPDKAHLNLHINSLELGDSAVYFCASSQDTTGQPQHFGDGTRLSIL.

This clonotype was recorded at least ten times. CDR3: CASSIEGNGYTF. The CDR3, as DNA: TGCGCCAGCAGCATAGAGGGCAATGGCTACACCTTC. This chain links TRBV5-1 with TRBJ1-2; D ambiguous. V lost 4 bases to trimming and J lost 6 bases, with 10 bases between them. Germline V CDR1 and CDR2: SGHRS, YFSETQ. The CDR3 has 12 residues.

This clonotype appeared a few times. The chain is built from TRBV7-6 and TRBJ2-7; 8 nucleotides align to TRBD2. There are 15 residues in the CDR3. From germline, CDR1 is SGHVS and CDR2 FNYEAQ. V lost 3 bases and J lost 4; bases outside the gene matches: 8. CDR3 bases: TGTGCCAGCAGCTTTACTAGCGGAAAATCTTACGAGCAGTACTTC. It specifies CASSFTSGKSYEQYF. Based on the CDR3 plus reference TRBV7-6 and TRBJ2-7, the full variable domain is GAGVSQSPRYKVTKRGQDVALRCDPISGHVSLYWYRQALGQGPEFLTYFNYEAQQDKSGLPNDRFSAERPEGSISTLTIQRTEQRDSAMYRCASSFTSGKSYEQYFGPGTRLTVT.

A few counts support this clonotype. The chain couples TRBV12-3 or TRBV12-4 to TRBJ2-5; 14 bases are a match to TRBD2. The V gene end was trimmed by 7 bases and the J gene end by 11 bases; junction bases not matched to a gene: 27. There are 20 residues in the CDR3. For the CDR3, the DNA is TGTGCCAGCACCCCTTCAGATCGACTAGCGGGAGGGCCGGACAAGTTGGAGCAGTACTTC. Translating it yields CASTPSDRLAGGPDKLEQYF.